Listed here are 26 T cell receptor beta chains from one sample, sequenced in a study of CD8 T cells in ankylosing spondylitis. MiXCR was run by TCRdb on the 5' RACE reads, yielding one entry per CDR3 protein. Among approximately 290,000 distinct CDR3 sequences listed, around 20% were seen once. Sequencing was done on a sample of blood, either unsorted or a sorted T cell fraction (not recorded which). Receptors were obtained from a female donor with ankylosing spondylitis or in good health (not recorded which).

This clonotype was observed at least ten times. CDR3 protein: CSVEGLGNTEAFF. The CDR3 region has the DNA TGCAGCGTTGAGGGGTTAGGGAACACTGAAGCTTTCTTT. J is TRBJ1-1 and V is TRBV29-1, with D hard to call. V lost 3 bases to trimming and J lost 1 base, with 9 bases between them. The CDR3 is 13 residues long. CDR1 and CDR2 from the germline V gene are SQVTM and ANQGSEA.

The chain links TRBV5-5 to TRBJ2-5; tentative D call: TRBD2 (6 bases). Germline V gene sequence: CDR1 SGHKS, CDR2 YYEKEE (reference sequence). The V end was cut by 0 bases, the J end by 5 bases, with 17 bases between. The CDR3 sequence is 16 residues long. The CDR3 loop reads CASSLAGGGIGETQYF. CDR3 nucleotides: TGTGCCAGCAGCTTGGCCGGGGGAGGAATTGGGGAGACCCAGTACTTC. The complete variable domain, with remaining parts taken from reference TRBV5-5 and TRBJ2-5, reads DAGVTQSPTHLIKTRGQQVTLRCSPISGHKSVSWYQQVLGQGPQFIFQYYEKEERGRGNFPDRFSARQFPNYSSELNVNALLLGDSALYLCASSLAGGGIGETQYFGPGTRLLVL.

This clonotype was recorded once. V usage is TRBV28 and J usage is TRBJ2-7; possible D gene TRBD2, 5 bases. Per germline, CDR1 MDHEN and CDR2 SYDVKM. CDR3 length: 11 residues. V was shortened by 10 bases and J by 2 bases, with 9 bases between the two germline ends. CDR3 DNA: TGTGCCACCTCGAGGGCCTACGAGCAGTACTTC. Amino acids: CATSRAYEQYF.

Worth noting for this clonotype: This sequence may be a read error, since a much larger clone differs from it by one base. The CDR3 end shows no conserved phenylalanine or tryptophan, and so a read error is likely. The chain has TRBV12-3 or TRBV12-4 and TRBJ1-1; possibly TRBD1 for D (6 bases). V gave up 8 bases and J gave up 5 bases, with 15 bases separating them. There are 13 residues in the CDR3. The CDR3 is CASVDRSRTEAFL. Here the CDR3 DNA reads TGTGCCAGCGTGGACAGATCTAGAACTGAAGCTTTCCTT.

The rearrangement joins TRBV7-2 to TRBJ2-3; D might be TRBD1 (6 bases). Germline-derived CDR1 and CDR2 are SGHTA and FQGNSA. This CDR3 is 15 amino acids long. The germline V and J ends were trimmed by 1 base and 0 bases, with 8 bases remaining between them. The CDR3 here is CASSLDRASTDTQYF. The CDR3 DNA reads TGTGCCAGCAGCTTAGACAGGGCCAGCACAGATACGCAGTATTTT. Full variable domain (missing parts from reference TRBV7-2 and TRBJ2-3): GAGVSQSPSNKVTEKGKDVELRCDPISGHTALYWYRQSLGQGLEFLIYFQGNSAPDKSGLPSDRFSAERTGGSVSTLTIQRTQQEDSAVYLCASSLDRASTDTQYFGPGTRLTVL.

This clonotype was observed at least ten times. The J gene is TRBJ1-1, the V gene TRBV12-3 or TRBV12-4, with 7 bases fitting TRBD1. With 5 bases clipped from V and 5 bases from J, the junction kept 5 bases outside the gene matches. CDR3 length: 13 residues. The CDR3 loop reads CASSPGTVTEAFF. The DNA of the CDR3 is TGTGCCAGCAGTCCGGGGACAGTGACTGAAGCTTTCTTT.

This clonotype was observed at least ten times. V and J are TRBV29-1 and TRBJ2-2; D not certain. CDR1 and CDR2 (germline): SQVTM, ANQGSEA. Trimming took off 4 bases at V and 7 bases at J, with 7 bases between the two ends. This CDR3 has 11 amino acids. Here the CDR3 DNA reads TGCAGCGTTGCGTTATTCGGGGAGCTGTTTTTT. This encodes CSVALFGELFF.

The chain links TRBV27 to TRBJ2-1; 8 nucleotides line up with TRBD2. Germline lookup yields CDR1 MNHEY and CDR2 SMNVEV (reference sequence). V lost 5 bases and J lost 1; bases outside the gene matches: 16. This CDR3 has 19 amino acids. This CDR3 reads CASSRIPGTRVGSYNEQFF. CDR3 bases: TGTGCCAGCAGTCGCATCCCCGGGACTAGGGTAGGGTCCTACAATGAGCAGTTCTTC.

CDR3 DNA: TGTGCCACCAGTGATAGGACTAAGGACAATGAGCAGTTCTTC. Its translation: CATSDRTKDNEQFF. The genes are TRBV24-1 and TRBJ2-1; possible D gene TRBD2, 6 bases. The CDR3 extends over 14 amino acids. The V and J ends lost 3 bases and 5 bases respectively, with 10 bases between them. The V gene's germline CDR1 is KGHDR and CDR2 SFDVKD.

The chain carries TRBV6-5 and TRBJ1-2; D unresolved. V lost 4 bases, J lost 0 bases, and 9 bases lay in between. The CDR3 sequence is 14 residues long. In germline, CDR1 is MNHEY, CDR2 SVGAGI. The CDR3 sequence is CASSSNGANYGYTF. CDR3 in DNA: TGTGCCAGCAGTTCCAATGGGGCTAACTATGGCTACACCTTC.

The J gene is TRBJ1-1, the V gene TRBV6-1; TRBD1 is a possible D gene (6 bases). The germline V and J ends were trimmed by 6 bases and 7 bases, with 15 bases remaining between them. The CDR3 runs 13 residues. Germline V CDR1 and CDR2: MNHNS, SASEGT. The CDR3 bases are TGTGCCAGCAGCAATCTACAGGGTCTTGAAGCTTTCTTT. It specifies CASSNLQGLEAFF.

This clonotype came up once. The genes are TRBV6-1 and TRBJ2-3, with D possibly called TRBD1 or TRBD2 (6 bases each). Germline V gene sequence: CDR1 MNHNS, CDR2 SASEGT. This CDR3 has 16 residues. V was shortened by 6 bases and J by 0 bases, with 16 bases between the two germline ends. CDR3 residues: CASRTLTGRSTDTQYF. Here the CDR3 DNA reads TGTGCCAGCAGGACCCTAACAGGGAGGAGCACAGATACGCAGTATTTT.

The chain is built from TRBV6-1 and TRBJ2-1; D uncertain. The germline V and J ends were trimmed by 9 bases and 5 bases, with 14 bases remaining between them. The CDR3 sequence is 13 residues long. Germline CDR1 is MNHNS and CDR2 is SASEGT. In DNA form, the CDR3 reads TGTGCCAGTCAGGTGGTGAGGAACAATGAGCAGTTCTTC. Translation gives CASQVVRNNEQFF.

This clonotype was picked up a small number of times. The gene calls are TRBV7-2 and TRBJ2-4; D is unclear. This CDR3 spans 14 amino acids. V lost 2 bases and J 1 base, leaving 6 bases between the germline ends. CDR1 is SGHTA, CDR2 FQGNSA, per germline. CDR3 amino acids: CASSLKGAKNIQYF. CDR3 in DNA: TGTGCCAGCAGCTTAAAGGGTGCCAAAAACATTCAGTACTTC.

The chain is built from TRBV12-3 or TRBV12-4 and TRBJ2-4, with D unresolved. The CDR3 totals 15 residues. Trimming removed 5 bases at V and 1 base at J, with 12 bases between. CDR3 in amino acids: CASSPWGRAKNIQYF. CDR3 nucleotide sequence: TGTGCCAGCAGTCCCTGGGGTCGGGCCAAAAACATTCAGTACTTC.

The V gene is TRBV9, the J gene TRBJ2-1; TRBD2 aligns across 7 bases. J lost 6 bases, V lost 4 bases, and 13 bases had no gene match. Looked up from germline, CDR1 is SGDLS and CDR2 is YYNGEE. This CDR3 has 16 residues. The CDR3 here is CASSLSPGLKGNEQFF. As DNA, the CDR3 is TGTGCCAGCAGCCTATCACCGGGACTAAAGGGCAATGAGCAGTTCTTC.

The V and J genes are TRBV12-3 or TRBV12-4 and TRBJ2-7, with 10 bases that match TRBD1. CDR3 length: 16 amino acids. Trimming cost V 6 bases and J 0 bases; bases outside gene matches: 8. CDR3 bases: TGTGCCAGCAGCCTCGGACAGGGGGGAAGCTCCTACGAGCAGTACTTC. It is translated as CASSLGQGGSSYEQYF.

This clonotype appeared many times. The chain links TRBV20-1 to TRBJ1-5; D unresolved. Germline assignment: CDR1 DFQATT and CDR2 SNEGSKA (reference sequence). The CDR3 has 13 amino acids. V was pared by 4 bases and J by 0 bases, with 7 bases between. DNA of the CDR3: TGCAGTGCTACAACTTATAGCAATCAGCCCCAGCATTTT. Translation: CSATTYSNQPQHF.

The genes are TRBV12-5 and TRBJ2-4; 8 bases are a match to TRBD1. Germline V CDR1 and CDR2: LGHNT, FRNRAP. The CDR3 extends over 14 amino acids. With 6 bases clipped from V and 9 bases from J, the junction kept 10 bases outside the gene matches. CDR3 amino acids: CASGLTGGRSIQYF. In DNA form, the CDR3 reads TGTGCTAGTGGCCTCACAGGGGGACGGAGCATTCAGTACTTC.

This clonotype occurred a few times. J is TRBJ2-7 and V is TRBV29-1; 9 nucleotides line up with TRBD2. The CDR3 length is 13 residues. The ends lost 1 base at V and 5 bases at J; junction bases unmatched: 3. Germline CDR1 SQVTM, CDR2 ANQGSEA. The CDR3: CSVEVVAGDEQYF. For the CDR3, the DNA is TGCAGCGTTGAAGTGGTAGCGGGAGACGAGCAGTACTTC.

This chain connects TRBV7-2 to TRBJ2-7, with D possibly being TRBD1 or TRBD2 (5 bases each). Trimming pared 4 bases from V and 0 bases from J, leaving 13 bases between. Germline V CDR1 and CDR2: SGHTA, FQGNSA. This CDR3 contains 15 residues. The CDR3 is CASSSGPTSSYEQYF. Written as DNA, the CDR3 is TGTGCCAGCAGCTCGGGACCGACCTCCTCCTACGAGCAGTACTTC.

The chain uses TRBV12-3 or TRBV12-4 and TRBJ2-1; D is perhaps TRBD2 (5 bases). V shed 7 bases and J shed 4 bases, with 17 bases lying between them. The CDR3 has 15 amino acids. The DNA for the CDR3 is TGTGCCAGCATCCTCTCGGGGAACTTTTACAATGAGCAGTTCTTC. Residues: CASILSGNFYNEQFF.

This clonotype showed up just once. The V and J genes are TRBV7-2 and TRBJ2-1; unclear D gene. In germline, CDR1 is SGHTA, CDR2 FQGNSA. The CDR3 has 14 residues. V lost 4 bases to trimming and J lost 5 bases, with 12 bases between them. CDR3 protein: CASSWAPGNNEQFF. The CDR3 DNA sequence: TGTGCCAGCAGCTGGGCTCCCGGAAACAATGAGCAGTTCTTC.

This clonotype was found many times. The chain is built from TRBV12-3 or TRBV12-4 and TRBJ2-7; unclear D gene. V was shortened by 7 bases and J by 3 bases, with 7 bases between the two germline ends. The CDR3 is 11 amino acids. The DNA for the CDR3 is TGTGCCAGCACGAACGGCTACGAGCAGTACTTC. Protein: CASTNGYEQYF.

This clonotype was detected once. The chain couples TRBV7-2 to TRBJ1-2, with no clear D. The V gene lost 2 bases and the J gene lost 8 bases, with 9 bases spanning the gap. The CDR3 length is 12 residues. The germline CDR1 and CDR2 sequences are SGHTA and FQGNSA. The CDR3 loop reads CASSLYGEGYTF. CDR3 nucleotides: TGTGCCAGCAGCTTATATGGGGAAGGCTACACCTTC.

This chain connects TRBV25-1 to TRBJ2-3; the D is unclear. The CDR3 is made up of 12 amino acids. In germline, CDR1 is MGHDK, CDR2 SYGVNS. Trimming removed 7 bases from V and 5 bases from J, with 10 bases in between. This CDR3 reads CASTTLRDTQYF. In DNA, the CDR3 is TGTGCCAGCACCACACTACGAGATACGCAGTATTTT.